One sample yielded the 14 T cell receptor beta chains listed below, sequenced in a study of cytomegalovirus exposure and HLA in healthy donors. The PCR contained 60 Vbeta and 13 Jbeta primers. Sequencing used immunoSEQ multiplex PCR; TCRdb keeps in-frame clones, though not all of them. The data show roughly 110,000 clones, roughly 80% seen once. Sequencing was carried out using PBMCs. The source of these receptors is a man under 40 in good health and CMV-seropositive.

The rearrangement links TRBV7-9 to TRBJ2-7; D might be TRBD1 (6 bases). The CDR3 length is 14 residues. Germline CDR1 is SEHNR and CDR2 is FQNEAQ (reference sequence). CDR3 nucleotide sequence: TGTTCCAGCAGCTTAGGGCAGGGGTTTGACGAGCAGTACGTC. Protein product: CSSSLGQGFDEQYV.

The chain uses TRBV14 and TRBJ2-2; 7 nucleotides align to TRBD2. The germline V gene encodes CDR1 SGHDN and CDR2 FVKESK. The CDR3 length is 15 residues. The ends lost 7 bases at V and 2 bases at J; junction bases unmatched: 7. The DNA for the CDR3 is TGTGCCAGCACCCCTCGCGGGAGTAACACCGGGGAGCTGTTTTTT. Protein: CASTPRGSNTGELFF.

The chain combines TRBV5-1 with TRBJ1-5; 9 bases match TRBD1. This CDR3 spans 15 amino acids. From germline, CDR1 is SGHRS and CDR2 YFSETQ. The ends lost 0 bases at V and 5 bases at J; junction bases unmatched: 3. CDR3 sequence reads: CASSLDGTGYQPQHF. DNA of the CDR3: TGCGCCAGCAGCTTGGACGGGACAGGGTATCAGCCCCAGCATTTT.

The chain uses TRBV7-8 and TRBJ2-1, with unresolved D. Between the trimmed V and J ends, which lost 3 bases and 10 bases, there was a span of 7 bases. In germline, CDR1 is SGHVS, CDR2 FQNEAQ. The CDR3 is 11 amino acids. CDR3 residues: CASSFSGEQFF. The CDR3 DNA follows: TGTGCCAGCAGCTTTTCCGGGGAGCAGTTCTTC. Variable domain in full (rest from reference TRBV7-8 and TRBJ2-1): GAGVSQSPRYKVAKRGQDVALRCDPISGHVSLFWYQQALGQGPEFLTYFQNEAQLDKSGLPSDRFFAERPEGSVSTLKIQRTQQEDSAVYLCASSFSGEQFFGPGTRLTVL.

V and J are TRBV5-1 and TRBJ1-2, with D possibly matching TRBD1 (6 bases). Trimming removed 3 bases from V and 2 bases from J, with 14 bases in between. This CDR3 is 15 amino acids long. Germline CDR1 reads SGHRS; CDR2 reads YFSETQ. This CDR3 reads CASSSRGGRNYGYTF. Here the CDR3 DNA reads TGCGCCAGCAGCTCACGCGGGGGGCGAAACTATGGCTACACCTTC.

V is TRBV5-6 and J is TRBJ2-3; 7 positions match TRBD2. The germline CDR1 and CDR2 sequences are SGHDT and YYEEEE. The V and J ends lost 4 bases and 7 bases, in that order; junction bases with no gene match: 9. This CDR3 comprises 14 residues. The CDR3 sequence: CASSPGTTGNTQYF. DNA for the CDR3: TGTGCCAGCAGCCCCGGGACTACCGGTAATACGCAGTATTTT.

The J gene is TRBJ1-2, the V gene TRBV11-2; D remains unclear. V shed 6 bases and J shed 3 bases, with 11 bases lying between them. Germline V gene lookup returns CDR1 SGHAT and CDR2 FQNNGV. This CDR3 is built from 13 residues. The CDR3 here is CASRSGIDYGYTF. CDR3 nucleotide sequence: TGTGCCAGCAGATCGGGGATCGACTATGGCTACACCTTC.

CDR3 loop: CASSGKSGSYEQYF. CDR3 DNA: TGTGCCAGCAGCGGGAAGAGCGGGTCCTACGAGCAGTACTTC. This sequence joins TRBV5-4 and TRBJ2-7; D may be TRBD2 (6 bases). CDR3 length equals 14 residues. The V gene's germline CDR1 is SGHNT and CDR2 YYREEE (reference sequence). The V gene lost 4 bases and the J gene lost 1 base, with 12 bases spanning the gap.

The chain uses TRBV18 and TRBJ2-7; 8 positions match TRBD2. J was trimmed by 6 bases and V by 0 bases; bases with no gene match: 4. The germline V gene encodes CDR1 KGHSH and CDR2 LQKENI. The length of the CDR3 is 14 residues. Here the CDR3 reads CASSPPAGVGEQYV. The CDR3 DNA is TGTGCCAGCTCACCACCAGCGGGGGTCGGCGAGCAGTACGTC.

V gene TRBV2 combines with J gene TRBJ2-7; tentatively, D is TRBD2 (6 bases). The CDR3 extends over 11 amino acids. The germline CDR1 and CDR2 sequences are SNHLY and FYNNEI. V was shortened by 10 bases and J by 3 bases, with 10 bases between the two germline ends. CDR3 DNA sequence: TGTGCCACCGCGGGGTACTACGAGCAGTACGTC. Protein: CATAGYYEQYV.

The V call is TRBV11-2, the J call TRBJ2-3, with TRBD2 as a possible D gene (6 bases). The CDR3 is 15 amino acids. V lost 1 base, J lost 0 bases, and 8 bases lay in between. Germline lookup yields CDR1 SGHAT and CDR2 FQNNGV. CDR3 sequence reads: CASSLGSGSTDTQYF. In DNA form, the CDR3 reads TGTGCCAGCAGCTTAGGAAGCGGGAGCACAGATACGCAGTATTTT. The variable domain in full, with the rest retrieved from reference TRBV11-2 and TRBJ2-3, is EAGVAQSPRYKIIEKRQSVAFWCNPISGHATLYWYQQILGQGPKLLIQFQNNGVVDDSQLPKDRFSAERLKGVDSTLKIQPAKLEDSAVYLCASSLGSGSTDTQYFGPGTRLTVL.

This clone has just one count. V is TRBV5-6 and J is TRBJ1-6; D perhaps matches TRBD1 (6 bases). Germline V CDR1 and CDR2: SGHDT, YYEEEE. The V end was cut by 1 base, the J end by 7 bases, with 12 bases between. The CDR3 contains 15 residues. As DNA, the CDR3 is TGTGCCAGCAGCTTGTCACAGGGTAGCAATTCACCCCTCCACTTT. This sequence encodes CASSLSQGSNSPLHF.

The rearrangement joins TRBV16 to TRBJ2-7; 10 nucleotides agree with TRBD2. The CDR3 extends over 17 amino acids. Germline V gene sequence: CDR1 KGHSY, CDR2 FQNENV. J was trimmed by 7 bases and V by 5 bases; bases with no gene match: 17. CDR3 sequence reads: CASSSPDTSGAQGEQYF. The CDR3 DNA is TGTGCCAGCAGCTCTCCGGATACTAGCGGGGCCCAAGGGGAGCAGTACTTC.

This chain connects TRBV11-3 to TRBJ2-1, with 12 bases aligning to TRBD2. The trim removed 5 bases at V and 7 bases at J, leaving 6 bases unmatched. Germline V gives CDR1 SGHNT, CDR2 YENEEA. This CDR3 has 15 residues. CDR3 in DNA: TGTGCCAGCAGCCTACGACTAGCGGGAGTAAATGAGCAGTTCTTC. It specifies CASSLRLAGVNEQFF.